Reported below is one TCR beta chain. Its antigen is unknown. Other DNA sequences of this sample code for an identical CDR3. The data were obtained in a study of Ad26.COV2.S vaccination and SARS-CoV-2 variants. V lost 1 base to trimming and J lost 3 bases, with 4 bases between them. This CDR3 comprises 12 residues. Per the germline V gene, CDR1 is LGHNA and CDR2 is YNFKEQ. Whole-study results and caveats: Spike-specific TCR breadth was greater after Ad26.COV2.S than placebo.

Measured with immunoSEQ multiplex PCR; TCRdb has only the in-frame clones, and not every one. The sample lists roughly 300,000 clones, 80% to 90% occurring once. Treatment denoted: approximately 18 received Ad26.COV2.S at low or high dose, single or two shots; a few received placebo; per-sample allocation not given. Sampling was done on day 63 after the first vaccine or placebo injection. The specimen comprised peripheral blood, sampled in a trial of Ad26.COV2.S vaccine versus placebo. V gene TRBV4-2 combines with J gene TRBJ2-7; no definite D call. This TCR was recovered from a person aged 18-60 years who received the Ad26.COV2.S COVID-19 vaccine or a placebo. CDR3 nucleotide sequence: TGTGCCAGCAGCCAAGGCAGCTACGAGCAGTACTTC. Translated, it gives CASSQGSYEQYF.